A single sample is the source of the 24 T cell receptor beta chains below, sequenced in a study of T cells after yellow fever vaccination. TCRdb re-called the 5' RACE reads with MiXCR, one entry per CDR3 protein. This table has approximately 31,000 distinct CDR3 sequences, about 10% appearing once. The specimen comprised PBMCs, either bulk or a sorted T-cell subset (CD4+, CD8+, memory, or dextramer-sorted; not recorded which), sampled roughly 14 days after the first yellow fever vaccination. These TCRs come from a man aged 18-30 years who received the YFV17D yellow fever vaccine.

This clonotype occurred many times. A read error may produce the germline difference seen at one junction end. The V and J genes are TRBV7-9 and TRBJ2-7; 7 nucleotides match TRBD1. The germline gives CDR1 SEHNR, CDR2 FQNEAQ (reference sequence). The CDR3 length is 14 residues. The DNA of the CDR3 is TGTGCCAGCAGCTCAATTTACCCCACAGGGGAATCTAGCTTC. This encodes CASSSIYPTGESSF.

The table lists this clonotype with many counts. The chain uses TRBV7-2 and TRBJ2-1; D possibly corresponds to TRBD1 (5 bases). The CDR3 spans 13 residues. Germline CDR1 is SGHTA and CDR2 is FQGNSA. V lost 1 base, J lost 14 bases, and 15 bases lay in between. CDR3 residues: CASSLGEQDRKFF. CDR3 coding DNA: TGTGCCAGCAGCTTAGGGGAACAGGATCGGAAGTTCTTC.

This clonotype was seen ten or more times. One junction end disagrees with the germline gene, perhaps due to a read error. As DNA, the CDR3 is TGTGCCAGCAGGGAAGGGCAGGGGTATAATTCACCCCTCCACTTT. Translated: CASREGQGYNSPLHF. The V and J genes are TRBV6-1 and TRBJ1-6, with TRBD1 as a possible D gene (6 bases). This CDR3 is 15 amino acids long. Germline CDR1 reads MNHNS; CDR2 reads SASEGT.

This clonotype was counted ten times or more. Here the CDR3 reads CASSFEGQGHTEAFF. In DNA, the CDR3 is TGTGCCAGCAGTTTTGAGGGACAGGGTCACACTGAAGCTTTCTTT. The chain is built from TRBV27 and TRBJ1-1; the match to TRBD1 covers 9 bases. The CDR3 loop spans 15 amino acids. In germline, CDR1 is MNHEY, CDR2 SMNVEV (reference sequence). V lost 3 bases, J lost 3 bases, and 5 bases stayed unmatched.

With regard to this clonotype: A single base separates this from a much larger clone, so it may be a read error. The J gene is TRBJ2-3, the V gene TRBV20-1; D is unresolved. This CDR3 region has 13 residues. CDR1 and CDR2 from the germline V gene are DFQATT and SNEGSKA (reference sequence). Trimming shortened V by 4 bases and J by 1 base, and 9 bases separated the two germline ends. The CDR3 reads CSANLWGTDTQYF. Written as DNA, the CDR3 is TGCAGTGCTAACCTGTGGGGCACAGATACGCAGTATTTT.

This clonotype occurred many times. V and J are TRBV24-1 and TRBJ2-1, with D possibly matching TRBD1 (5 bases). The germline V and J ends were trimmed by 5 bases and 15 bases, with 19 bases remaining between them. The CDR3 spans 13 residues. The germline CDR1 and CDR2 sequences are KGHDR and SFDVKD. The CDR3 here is CATSVLVRPQGFF. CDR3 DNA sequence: TGTGCCACCAGTGTCCTTGTCCGGCCCCAGGGGTTCTTC.

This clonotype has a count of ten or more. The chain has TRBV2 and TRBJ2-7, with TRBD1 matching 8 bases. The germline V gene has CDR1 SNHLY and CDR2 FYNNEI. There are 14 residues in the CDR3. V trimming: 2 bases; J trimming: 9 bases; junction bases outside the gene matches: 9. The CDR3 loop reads CASSESPGGIRQYV. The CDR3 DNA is TGTGCCAGCAGTGAATCTCCAGGGGGCATTCGGCAGTACGTC.

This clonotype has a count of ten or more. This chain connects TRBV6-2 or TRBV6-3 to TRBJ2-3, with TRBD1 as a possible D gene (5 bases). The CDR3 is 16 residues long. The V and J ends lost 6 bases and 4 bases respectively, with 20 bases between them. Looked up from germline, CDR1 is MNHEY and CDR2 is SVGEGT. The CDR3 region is CASSPATESWADTQYF. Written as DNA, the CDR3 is TGTGCCAGCAGCCCCGCGACAGAGTCTTGGGCAGATACGCAGTATTTT.

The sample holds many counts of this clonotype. CDR3 amino acids: CASSSRETLTDTQYF. The CDR3, as DNA: TGTGCCAGCAGCAGCCGGGAGACGTTGACAGATACGCAGTATTTT. The chain is built from TRBV27 and TRBJ2-3; maybe TRBD2 (6 bases). Trimming took off 6 bases at V and 3 bases at J, with 16 bases between the two ends. Germline CDR1 is MNHEY and CDR2 is SMNVEV (reference sequence). The CDR3 contains 15 residues.

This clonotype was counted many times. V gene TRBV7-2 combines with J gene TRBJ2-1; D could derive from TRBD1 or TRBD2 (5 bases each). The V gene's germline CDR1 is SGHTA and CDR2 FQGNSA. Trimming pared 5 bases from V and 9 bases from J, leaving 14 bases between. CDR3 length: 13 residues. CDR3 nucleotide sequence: TGTGCCAGCAGCCAAAGTAGGGACGGTGAGCAGTTCTTC. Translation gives CASSQSRDGEQFF.

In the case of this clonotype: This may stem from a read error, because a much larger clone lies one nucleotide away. The CDR3 coding sequence is TGTGCCAGCAGCCCGGACAGGGAACTGGAGGAGACCCAGTACTTC. This sequence encodes CASSPDRELEETQYF. This sequence joins TRBV7-6 and TRBJ2-5; 8 bases line up with TRBD1. V was clipped by 5 bases and J by 5 bases; unmatched bases: 10. The CDR3 is made up of 15 amino acids. The germline gives CDR1 SGHVS, CDR2 FNYEAQ.

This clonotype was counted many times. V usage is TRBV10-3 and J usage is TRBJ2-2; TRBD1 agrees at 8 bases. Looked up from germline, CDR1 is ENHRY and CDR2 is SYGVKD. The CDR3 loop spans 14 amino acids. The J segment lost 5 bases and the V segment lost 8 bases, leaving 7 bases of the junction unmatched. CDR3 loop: CAIQDRDVTGELFF. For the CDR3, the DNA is TGTGCCATCCAGGACAGGGATGTGACCGGGGAGCTGTTTTTT.

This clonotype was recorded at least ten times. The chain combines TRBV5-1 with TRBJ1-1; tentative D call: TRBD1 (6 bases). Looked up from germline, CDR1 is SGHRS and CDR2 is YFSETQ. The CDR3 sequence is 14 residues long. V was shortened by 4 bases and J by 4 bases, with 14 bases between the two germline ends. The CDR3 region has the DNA TGCGCCAGCAGCATACAGGGCTATCGCACTGAAGCTTTCTTT. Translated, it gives CASSIQGYRTEAFF.

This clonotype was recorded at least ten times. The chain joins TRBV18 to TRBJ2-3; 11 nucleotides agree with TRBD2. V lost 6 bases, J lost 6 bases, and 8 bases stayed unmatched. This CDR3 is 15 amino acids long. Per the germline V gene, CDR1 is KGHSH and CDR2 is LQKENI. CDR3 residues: CASSPSSGGRDTQYF. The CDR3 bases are TGTGCCAGCTCCCCTTCTAGCGGGGGGCGGGATACGCAGTATTTT. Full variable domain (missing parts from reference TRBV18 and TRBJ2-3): NAGVMQNPRHLVRRRGQEARLRCSPMKGHSHVYWYRQLPEEGLKFMVYLQKENIIDESGMPKERFSAEFPKEGPSILRIQQVVRGDSAAYFCASSPSSGGRDTQYFGPGTRLTVL.

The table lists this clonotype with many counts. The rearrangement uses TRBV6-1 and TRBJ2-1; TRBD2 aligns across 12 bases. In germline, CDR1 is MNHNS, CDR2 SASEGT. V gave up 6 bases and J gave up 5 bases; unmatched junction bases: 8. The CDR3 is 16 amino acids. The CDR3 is CASRSSGGALNNEQFF. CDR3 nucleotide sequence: TGTGCCAGCAGATCTAGCGGGGGGGCCCTGAACAATGAGCAGTTCTTC.

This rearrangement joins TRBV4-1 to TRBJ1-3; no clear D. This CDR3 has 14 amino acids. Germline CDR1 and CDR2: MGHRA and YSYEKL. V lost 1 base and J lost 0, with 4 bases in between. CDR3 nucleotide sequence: TGCGCCAGCAGCCAAGCGGGCTCTGGAAACACCATATATTTT. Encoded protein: CASSQAGSGNTIYF.

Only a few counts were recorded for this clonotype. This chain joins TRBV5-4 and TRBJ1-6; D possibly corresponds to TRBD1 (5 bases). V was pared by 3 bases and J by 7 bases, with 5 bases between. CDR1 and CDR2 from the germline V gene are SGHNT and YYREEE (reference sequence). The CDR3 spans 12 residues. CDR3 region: CASSWGNSPLHF. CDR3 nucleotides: TGTGCCAGCAGCTGGGGGAATTCACCCCTCCACTTT.

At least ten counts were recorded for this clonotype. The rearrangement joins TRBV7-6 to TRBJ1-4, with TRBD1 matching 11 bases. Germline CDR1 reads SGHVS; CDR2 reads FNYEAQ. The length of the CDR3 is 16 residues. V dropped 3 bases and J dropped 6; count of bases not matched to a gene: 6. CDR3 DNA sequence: TGTGCCAGCAGCTTGGGACAGGGGGGGCTGGATGAAAAACTGTTTTTT. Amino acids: CASSLGQGGLDEKLFF.

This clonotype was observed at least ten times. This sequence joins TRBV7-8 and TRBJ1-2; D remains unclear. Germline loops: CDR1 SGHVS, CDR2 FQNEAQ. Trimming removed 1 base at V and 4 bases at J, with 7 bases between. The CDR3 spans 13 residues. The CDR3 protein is CASSLEPSYGYTF. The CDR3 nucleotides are TGTGCCAGCAGCTTAGAGCCAAGCTATGGCTACACCTTC.

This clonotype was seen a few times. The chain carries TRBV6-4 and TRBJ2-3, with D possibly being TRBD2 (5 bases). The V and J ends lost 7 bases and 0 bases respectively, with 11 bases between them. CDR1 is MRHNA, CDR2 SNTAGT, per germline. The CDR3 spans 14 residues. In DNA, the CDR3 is TGTGCCAGCAAGGCTAGCAGGAGCACAGATACGCAGTATTTT. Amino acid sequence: CASKASRSTDTQYF.

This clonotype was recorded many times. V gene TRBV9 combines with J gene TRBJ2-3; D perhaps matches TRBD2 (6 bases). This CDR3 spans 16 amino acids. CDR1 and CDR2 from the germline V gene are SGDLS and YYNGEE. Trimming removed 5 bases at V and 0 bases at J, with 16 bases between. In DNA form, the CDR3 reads TGTGCCAGCAGTTACCGGGACTTCCCTAGCACAGATACGCAGTATTTT. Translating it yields CASSYRDFPSTDTQYF.

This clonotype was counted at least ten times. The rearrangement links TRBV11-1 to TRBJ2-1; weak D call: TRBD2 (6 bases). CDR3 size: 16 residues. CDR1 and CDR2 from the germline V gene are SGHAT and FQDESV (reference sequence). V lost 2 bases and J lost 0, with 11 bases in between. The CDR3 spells CASSLSRDSSYNEQFF. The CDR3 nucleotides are TGTGCCAGCAGCTTAAGTCGGGACTCCTCCTACAATGAGCAGTTCTTC.

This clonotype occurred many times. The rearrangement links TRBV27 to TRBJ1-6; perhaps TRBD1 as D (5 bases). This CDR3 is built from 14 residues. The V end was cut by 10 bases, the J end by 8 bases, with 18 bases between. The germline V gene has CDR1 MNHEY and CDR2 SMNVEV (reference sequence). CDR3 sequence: CATPRDVFYSPLHF. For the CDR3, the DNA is TGTGCCACCCCCCGGGACGTTTTTTATTCACCCCTCCACTTT.

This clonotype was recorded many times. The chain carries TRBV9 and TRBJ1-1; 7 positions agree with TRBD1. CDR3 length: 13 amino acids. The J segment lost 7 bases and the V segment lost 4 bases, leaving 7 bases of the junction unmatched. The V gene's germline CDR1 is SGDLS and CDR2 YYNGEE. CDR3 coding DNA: TGTGCCAGCAGCCCTAGGGGGCGAGGTGAAGCTTTCTTT. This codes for CASSPRGRGEAFF.